The present T cell receptor beta chain was sequenced within a study of tumor and adjacent non-tumor tissue in lung cancer. Notes on the study in general: Normal lung showed higher cumulative top 100 clone frequency than tumor.

Remarks on this clonotype: Its antigen remains unknown. The junction departs from germline at one end; a sequencing error may be responsible.

A modified ARM-PCR protocol with three rounds of nested PCR amplified TCRbeta. Using its own MiXCR run on the multiplex PCR reads, TCRdb lists one record per CDR3 protein. Of some 73,000 distinct CDR3 sequences in the sample, 70% to 90% are singletons; the top ten hold approximately 55%. No cell sorting was done before RNA was extracted from the tissue. More than 3 cm separated this lung sample from the edge of the tumor. This TCR derives from a man aged 55 to 70 with non-small cell lung cancer. The source material was distant non-tumor lung tissue.

Written as DNA, the CDR3 is TGCGCCAGCAGCCAAGAATCTGGGCTCTTCTCGGGAGAGACCCAGCATTTC. It translates to CASSQESGLFSGETQHF. The J gene is TRBJ2-5, the V gene TRBV4-3; perhaps TRBD2 as D (6 bases). Germline loops: CDR1 LGHNA, CDR2 YSLEER. The CDR3 runs 17 residues.